In its sample, the clone carrying this T cell receptor (beta chain) ranks as medium-sized (0.01 to 0.1%). The genes and germline here are from mouse. The read finishes 4 residues shy of the CDR3 end, and the germline J gene is used to complete it. The CDR3 has 14 amino acids. The V and J ends lost 6 bases and 1 base, in that order; junction bases with no gene match: 2. Looked up from germline, CDR1 is NNHDY and CDR2 is SYVADS. Sequencing relied on a cDNA template that was reverse transcribed from extracted RNA. Measured with immunoSEQ multiplex PCR; TCRdb has only the in-frame clones, and not every one. This repertoire lists fewer than 2,000 clones without singletons; roughly 28% sits in the top ten. This sample was included in a study of CD8+ T cells in alopecia areata. Documented time point: mouse skin 6 weeks after grafting, around onset of hair loss.

The source is a C3H/HeJ mouse with alopecia areata. The mouse strain carries the MHC haplotype H2-k. The sequenced sample was skin, obtained at week 6. This sequence joins TRBV13-3 and TRBJ2-1, with TRBD2 matching over 9 bases. The sequenced part of the CDR3 DNA is TGTGCCAGCACCGACTGGGGGAACTATGCT. It codes for CASTDWGNYA. The full CDR3 protein is CASTDWGNYAEQFF.